Described below is a single T cell receptor (beta chain) sequence and its context. Its antigen is not known. Trimming took 4 bases from V and 5 from J; bases not matched to a gene: 5. CDR3 length: 16 residues. Germline V gene lookup returns CDR1 SGHAT and CDR2 FQNNGV. Clones were sequenced by immunoSEQ multiplex PCR, and TCRdb holds only the in-frame ones, with some missing. The sample shows about 280,000 clones, roughly 85% of them seen only once. The sample comes from a study of cytomegalovirus exposure and HLA in healthy donors. In the study overall: The platform used for the approximately 120 validation repertoires matched that of the 500 to 850 first-cohort repertoires, a later analysis reported.

Overall study findings and caveats: That first-cohort TCR clusters tended to co-occur in the 95 to 150 validation repertoires was found in a later analysis. The study designated over 150 TCR beta chains cytomegalovirus-associated.

This TCR derives from a woman aged 18 to 35 in good health and CMV-seronegative. What was sequenced was PBMCs. V gene TRBV11-2 combines with J gene TRBJ2-1, with 13 positions matching TRBD2. CDR3 loop: CASSYTGTSGNNEQFF. The CDR3 DNA is TGTGCCAGCAGCTATACCGGGACTAGCGGGAACAATGAGCAGTTCTTC. Drawing the rest from reference TRBV11-2 and TRBJ2-1, the complete variable domain is EAGVAQSPRYKIIEKRQSVAFWCNPISGHATLYWYQQILGQGPKLLIQFQNNGVVDDSQLPKDRFSAERLKGVDSTLKIQPAKLEDSAVYLCASSYTGTSGNNEQFFGPGTRLTVL.